This T cell receptor (beta chain) was sequenced for a study of glioma-infiltrating T cells after dendritic cell vaccination. At the level of the study: The vaccine used monocyte-derived dendritic cells pulsed overnight with autologous tumor lysate. Three intradermal dendritic cell vaccine injections were given every two weeks.

CDR1 SQVTM and CDR2 ANQGSEA come from the germline V gene. V lost 4 bases, J lost 1 base, and 4 bases lay in between. The CDR3 runs to 11 residues. Sequencing used immunoSEQ multiplex PCR; TCRdb keeps in-frame clones, though not all of them. There are about 25,000 clones in the sample; under 90% occur only once, and around 3.2% lies in the top ten. Time point of the sample: after dendritic cell vaccination, including at tumor progression/relapse. Sequenced material: blood, taken after dendritic cell vaccination. The TCR comes from a human donor with glioblastoma. The genes are TRBV29-1 and TRBJ1-1; D unclear. The CDR3 here is CSVGENTEAFF. The CDR3 nucleotides read TGCAGCGTTGGCGAGAACACTGAAGCTTTCTTT.